This T cell receptor (beta chain) was sequenced in a study of T cells after yellow fever vaccination. The germline V gene has CDR1 SNHLY and CDR2 FYNNEI. The ends were cut back, 5 bases at V and 5 bases at J, with 8 bases in the middle. The CDR3 length is 12 residues. As TCR cDNA was made by 5'RACE template switching, a universal primer site and UMIs were added. TCRdb independently ran MiXCR on the 5' RACE reads; one entry per CDR3 protein. There are hundreds of thousands of distinct CDR3 sequences in the sample; around 3.9% occur only once, and 23% lies in the top ten. At least ten counts were recorded for this clonotype. Its target is unknown. General study findings and limits: Abundant contaminating clonotypes from the bulk population could appear in FACS-sorted repertoires. CD4 and CD8 compartments shared a small share of clonotypes. Booster samples showed a return of most primary-vaccination clones (about 96% CD4, around 85% CD8).

The material sequenced was PBMCs, taken on the day of the yellow fever booster vaccination. This TCR derives from a young man who received the YFV17D yellow fever vaccine. The J gene is TRBJ2-3, the V gene TRBV2; weak D call: TRBD2 (6 bases). CDR3 sequence: CASSPGVDTQYF. The CDR3 nucleotides read TGTGCCAGCAGTCCGGGGGTAGATACGCAGTATTTT.